The 5 T cell receptor beta chains in this list originate from one sample, sequenced in a study of cytomegalovirus exposure and HLA in healthy donors. TCRdb keeps only in-frame clones here, not all; method: immunoSEQ multiplex PCR. The sample consists of around 160,000 clones, 70% to 90% of them appearing once. Sample: PBMCs. The source of these receptors is a man in his thirties or forties in good health and CMV-seropositive.

J is TRBJ1-2 and V is TRBV7-2; 11 positions match TRBD1. CDR1 is SGHTA, CDR2 FQGNSA, per germline. V trimming: 2 bases; J trimming: 4 bases; junction bases outside the gene matches: 3. The CDR3 is 15 amino acids. The CDR3 protein is CASSLRDRGGYGYTF. As DNA, the CDR3 is TGTGCCAGCAGCTTACGGGACAGGGGGGGCTATGGCTACACCTTC.

This clone was recorded once. The genes are TRBV5-4 and TRBJ2-1; 8 nucleotides line up with TRBD1. This CDR3 has 14 residues. Germline assignment: CDR1 SGHNT and CDR2 YYREEE (reference sequence). V lost 2 bases, J lost 9 bases, and 7 bases stayed unmatched. The CDR3 is CASSFSGGLVEQFF. The CDR3 DNA reads TGTGCCAGCAGCTTTTCAGGGGGCTTGGTTGAGCAGTTCTTC.

The chain has TRBV5-4 and TRBJ2-2, with 11 nucleotides matching TRBD2. The CDR3 is made up of 16 amino acids. In germline, CDR1 is SGHNT, CDR2 YYREEE (reference sequence). V dropped 4 bases and J dropped 8; count of bases not matched to a gene: 10. This CDR3 reads CASSHTSGGRAGELFF. The CDR3 nucleotides read TGTGCCAGCAGCCACACTAGCGGGGGTCGCGCGGGGGAGCTGTTTTTT. Combining the CDR3 with reference TRBV5-4 and TRBJ2-2 gives the whole variable domain ETGVTQSPTHLIKTRGQQVTLRCSSQSGHNTVSWYQQALGQGPQFIFQYYREEENGRGNFPPRFSGLQFPNYSSELNVNALELDDSALYLCASSHTSGGRAGELFFGEGSRLTVL.

The genes are TRBV25-1 and TRBJ2-2; the match to TRBD2 covers 9 bases. The germline CDR1 and CDR2 sequences are MGHDK and SYGVNS. V was clipped by 4 bases and J by 5 bases; unmatched bases: 8. The CDR3 length is 16 residues. The DNA of the CDR3 is TGTGCCAGCAGTGGTCTAGCGGGGAGAGGGACCGGGGAGCTGTTTTTT. It specifies CASSGLAGRGTGELFF.

The chain employs TRBV6-5 and TRBJ2-5, with D hard to call. CDR3 length: 13 residues. Trimming left V 4 bases short and J 3 bases short, with 9 bases between. CDR1 and CDR2 from the germline V gene are MNHEY and SVGAGI. The CDR3 region has the DNA TGTGCCAGCAGTTTGAGAGAGAAAGAGACCCAGTACTTC. It codes for CASSLREKETQYF.